The 2 T cell receptor beta chains presented below share a single source sample, sequenced in a study of tumor and adjacent non-tumor tissue in lung cancer. The library came from three nested PCR rounds adapted from ARM-PCR protocols. TCRdb itself ran the multiplex PCR reads through MiXCR, one entry per CDR3 protein. The sample has more than 55,000 distinct CDR3 sequences; more than 75% are singletons. This sample's RNA came from whole unsorted tissue. The normal lung tissue was taken more than 3 cm from the tumor edge. Sequencing was carried out using distant non-tumor lung tissue. All receptors come from a man aged 60 to 75 with non-small cell lung cancer.

This clonotype has a handful of counts. One end of the junction fails to match germline, which may point to a read error. The V call is TRBV6-5, the J call TRBJ1-1; 7 bases are shared with TRBD1. Germline CDR1 is MNHEY and CDR2 is SVGAGI. The CDR3 sequence is 16 residues long. The CDR3 here is CACSYPRTGVNTEAFF. CDR3 DNA: TGTGCCTGCAGTTACCCGAGAACAGGGGTGAACACTGAAGCTTTCTTT.

The table lists this clonotype with many counts. This CDR3 reads CASSLKVPYNEQFF. DNA for the CDR3: TGTGCCAGCAGCTTGAAGGTCCCTTACAATGAGCAGTTCTTC. The chain carries TRBV5-6 and TRBJ2-1; D not certain. CDR1 is SGHDT, CDR2 YYEEEE, per germline. Trimming removed 1 base at V and 4 bases at J, with 9 bases between. The CDR3 length is 14 residues.